The sequence of this T cell receptor beta chain was determined in a study of shared T cell receptors in the human thymus. The length of the CDR3 is 17 residues. Trimming removed 1 base from V and 0 bases from J, with 13 bases in between. The germline V gene has CDR1 SEHNR and CDR2 FQNEAQ (reference sequence). Profiling relied on immunoSEQ multiplex PCR, and the TCRdb table lists in-frame clones only, not all of them. The sample lists around 730,000 clones, 80% to 90% occurring once. This sample was shared with a second study, whose subject was human thymus T cells.

The sequencing sample was made of thymocytes. This clonotype originated in a girl under three years old with a congenital heart defect. The V gene is TRBV7-9, the J gene TRBJ1-5; tentatively, D is TRBD1 (5 bases). This CDR3 is CASSLDRRPYSNQPQHF. The DNA for the CDR3 is TGTGCCAGCAGCTTAGACAGGCGCCCGTATAGCAATCAGCCCCAGCATTTT.